A selection of T cell receptor beta chains follows, all from one sample in a study of cytomegalovirus exposure and HLA in healthy donors. Produced via immunoSEQ multiplex PCR; TCRdb's table is partial and in-frame only. This sample's clone table lists roughly 100,000 clones. The sample consisted of PBMCs. These receptors were obtained from a man aged 35-49 years in good health and CMV-seronegative. Each CDR3 is given with its conserved first and last residue. A D gene is named only where the DNA matches it firmly.

j_call d_call v_call cdr3_nt cdr3_aa
TRBJ2-7 - TRBV7-9 TGTGCCAGCAGCTTAGCTGCCACTACCTACGAGCAGTACTTC CASSLAATTYEQYF
TRBJ2-5 - TRBV7-9 TGTGCCAGCAGATACAGACAGCCACAAGAGACCCAGTACTTC CASRYRQPQETQYF
TRBJ2-1 TRBD1 TRBV5-4 TGTGCCAGCGCAAGGGGAACAGGGGGCAGGAATGAGCAGTTCTTC CASARGTGGRNEQFF
TRBJ2-1 TRBD2 TRBV11-2 TGTGCCAGCAGCGAGGGACTAGAGTACAATGAGCAGTTCTTC CASSEGLEYNEQFF
TRBJ1-1 - TRBV28 TGTTCCGTCCACGGCCCGGGGAACACTGAAGCTTTCTTT CSVHGPGNTEAFF
TRBJ1-2 TRBD1 TRBV28 TGTGCCAGCAGTTTAAAAAGGGGGCGGTCTGGCTACACCTTC CASSLKRGRSGYTF
TRBJ1-1 - TRBV18 TGTGCCAGCTCAGTAGGACAGAACACTGAAGCTTTCTTT CASSVGQNTEAFF
TRBJ2-7 - TRBV6-5 TGTGCCAGCAGTTCCAACACCCAGGGTGGCTCCTACGAGCAGTACTTC CASSSNTQGGSYEQYF
TRBJ1-6 - TRBV29-1 TGCAGCGTTGCCCCAGGGGTGAATTCACCCCTCCACTTT CSVAPGVNSPLHF
TRBJ2-7 TRBD2 TRBV4-3 TGCGCCAGCAGCCAAGAACTAGCGGGAGCCTACGAGCAGTACTTC CASSQELAGAYEQYF
TRBJ2-7 - TRBV18 TGTGCCAGCTCACCGCCGACTGTTTACGAGCAGTACTTC CASSPPTVYEQYF
TRBJ2-3 - TRBV11-2 TGTGCCAGCAGCTTAGCTCTACAGGGAGCAGATACGCAGTATTTT CASSLALQGADTQYF
TRBJ2-2 TRBD2 TRBV2 TGTGCCAGCAGTGTAGGGACTAGCGGAGCCACCGGGGAGCTGTTTTTT CASSVGTSGATGELFF
TRBJ2-1 TRBD2 TRBV5-1 TGCGCCAGCAGCTCAACTAGCGGACCTGACAATGAGCAGTTCTTC CASSSTSGPDNEQFF
TRBJ2-1 TRBD2 TRBV28 TGTGCCAGCAGTTCCTGGACTAGTCGGGGAAATACGCGGTTCTTC CASSSWTSRGNTRFF
TRBJ1-5 - TRBV7-9 TGTGCCAGCAGCCCGATGACAGAGGCAGCCCAGCATTTT CASSPMTEAAQHF
TRBJ1-3 - TRBV19 TGTGCCACCCGGCGCGGGGTCGAGCCTGGAAACACCATATATTTT CATRRGVEPGNTIYF
TRBJ1-1 - TRBV6-1 TGTGCCAGCATGAGAACAGAGAACACTGAAGCTTTCTTT CASMRTENTEAFF
TRBJ2-4 TRBD1 TRBV6-5 TGTGCCAGCGGGGAACAGGGGATTAAAAACATTCAGTACTTC CASGEQGIKNIQYF
TRBJ2-2 TRBD1 TRBV29-1 TGCAGCGTTGCAACAGGGGCCGGGGAGCTGTTTTTT CSVATGAGELFF
TRBJ1-4 TRBD1 TRBV6-6 TGTGCCAGCACCCGACAGGGGCTTAATGAAAAACTGTTTTTT CASTRQGLNEKLFF